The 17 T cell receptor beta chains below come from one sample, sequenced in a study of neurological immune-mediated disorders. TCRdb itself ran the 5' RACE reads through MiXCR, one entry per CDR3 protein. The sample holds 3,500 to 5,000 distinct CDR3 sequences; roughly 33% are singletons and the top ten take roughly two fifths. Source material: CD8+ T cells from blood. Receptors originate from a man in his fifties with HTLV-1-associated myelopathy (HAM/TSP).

The CDR3 DNA follows: TGCGCCAGCAGCCAAGATGGGGGCCCTAGGGACATTCAGTACTTC. This translates into CASSQDGGPRDIQYF. The chain is built from TRBV4-1 and TRBJ2-4; D is perhaps TRBD1 (6 bases). The CDR3 runs 15 residues. Germline values: CDR1 MGHRA, CDR2 YSYEKL. V shed 0 bases and J shed 8 bases, with 14 bases lying between them.

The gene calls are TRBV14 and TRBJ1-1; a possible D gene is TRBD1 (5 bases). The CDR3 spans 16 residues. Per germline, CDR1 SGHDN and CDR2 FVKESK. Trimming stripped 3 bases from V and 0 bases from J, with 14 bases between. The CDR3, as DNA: TGTGCCAGCAGCCAGGGGGTCGAGTCCATGAACACTGAAGCTTTCTTT. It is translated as CASSQGVESMNTEAFF.

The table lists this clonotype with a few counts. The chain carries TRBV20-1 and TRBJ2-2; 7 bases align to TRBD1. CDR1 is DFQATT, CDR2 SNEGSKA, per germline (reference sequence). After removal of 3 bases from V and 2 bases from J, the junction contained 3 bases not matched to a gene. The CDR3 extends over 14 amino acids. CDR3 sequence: CSASRDRNTGELFF. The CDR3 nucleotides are TGCAGTGCTAGCCGGGACAGAAACACCGGGGAGCTGTTTTTT.

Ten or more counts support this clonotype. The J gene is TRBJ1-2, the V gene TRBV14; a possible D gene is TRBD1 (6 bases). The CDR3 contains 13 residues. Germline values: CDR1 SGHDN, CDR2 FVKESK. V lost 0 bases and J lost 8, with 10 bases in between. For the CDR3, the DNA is TGTGCCAGCAGCCAAGATGGGGGGCCCGGCTACACCTTC. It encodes CASSQDGGPGYTF.

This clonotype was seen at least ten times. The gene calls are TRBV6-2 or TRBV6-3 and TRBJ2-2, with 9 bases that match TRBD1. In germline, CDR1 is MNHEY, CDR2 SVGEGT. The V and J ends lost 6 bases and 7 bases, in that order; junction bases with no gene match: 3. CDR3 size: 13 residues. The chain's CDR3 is CASRDRGNGELFF. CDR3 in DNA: TGTGCCAGCAGGGACAGGGGCAACGGGGAGCTGTTTTTT.

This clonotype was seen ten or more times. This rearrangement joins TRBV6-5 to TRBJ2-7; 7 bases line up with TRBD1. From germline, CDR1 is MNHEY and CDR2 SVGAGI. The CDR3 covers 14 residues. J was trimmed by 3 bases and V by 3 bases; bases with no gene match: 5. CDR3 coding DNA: TGTGCCAGCAGTTATTCTCCAGGGGGCTACGAGCAGTACTTC. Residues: CASSYSPGGYEQYF.

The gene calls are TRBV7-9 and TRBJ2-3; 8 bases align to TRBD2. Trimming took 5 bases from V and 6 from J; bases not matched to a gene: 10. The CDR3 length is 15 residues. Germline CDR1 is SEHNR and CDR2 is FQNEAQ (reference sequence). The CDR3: CASSPGVAGFDTQYF. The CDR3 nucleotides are TGTGCCAGCAGCCCCGGGGTAGCGGGGTTTGATACGCAGTATTTT.

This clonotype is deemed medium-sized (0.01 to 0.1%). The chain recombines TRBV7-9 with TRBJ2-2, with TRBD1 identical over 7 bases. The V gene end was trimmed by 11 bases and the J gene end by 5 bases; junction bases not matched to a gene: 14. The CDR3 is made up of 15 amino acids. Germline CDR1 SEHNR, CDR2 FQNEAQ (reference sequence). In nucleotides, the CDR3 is TGTGCCTCACTCCCAAACAGGGGAATGACCGGGGAGCTGTTTTTT. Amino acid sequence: CASLPNRGMTGELFF.

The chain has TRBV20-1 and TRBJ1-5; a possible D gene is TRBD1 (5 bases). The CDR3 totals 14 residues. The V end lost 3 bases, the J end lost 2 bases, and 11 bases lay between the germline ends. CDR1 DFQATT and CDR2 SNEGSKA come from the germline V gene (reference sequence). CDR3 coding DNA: TGCAGTGCTAGTCTGGGGGACGGCAATCAGCCCCAGCATTTT. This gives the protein CSASLGDGNQPQHF.

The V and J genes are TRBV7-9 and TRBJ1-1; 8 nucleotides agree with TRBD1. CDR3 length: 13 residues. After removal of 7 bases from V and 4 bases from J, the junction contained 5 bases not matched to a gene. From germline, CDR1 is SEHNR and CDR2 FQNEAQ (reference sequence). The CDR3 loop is CASITDRATEAFF. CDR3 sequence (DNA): TGTGCCAGCATCACGGACAGGGCCACTGAAGCTTTCTTT.

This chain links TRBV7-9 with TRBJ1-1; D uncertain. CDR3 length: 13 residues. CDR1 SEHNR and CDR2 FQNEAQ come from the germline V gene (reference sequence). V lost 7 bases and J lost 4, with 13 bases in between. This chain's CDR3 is CASNPDRATEAFF. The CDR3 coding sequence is TGTGCCAGCAACCCGGACCGGGCCACTGAAGCTTTCTTT.

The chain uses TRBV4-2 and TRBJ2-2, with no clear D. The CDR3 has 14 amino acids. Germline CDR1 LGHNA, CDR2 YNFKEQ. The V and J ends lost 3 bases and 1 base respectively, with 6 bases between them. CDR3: CASSQAGNTGELFF. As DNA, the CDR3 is TGTGCCAGCAGCCAGGCAGGGAACACCGGGGAGCTGTTTTTT.

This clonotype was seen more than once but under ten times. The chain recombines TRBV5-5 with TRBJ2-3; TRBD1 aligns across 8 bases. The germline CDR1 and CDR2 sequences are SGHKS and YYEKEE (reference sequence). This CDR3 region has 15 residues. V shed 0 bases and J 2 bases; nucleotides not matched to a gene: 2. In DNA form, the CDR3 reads TGTGCCAGCAGCTTGGATCAGGGGGCCACAGATACGCAGTATTTT. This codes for CASSLDQGATDTQYF.

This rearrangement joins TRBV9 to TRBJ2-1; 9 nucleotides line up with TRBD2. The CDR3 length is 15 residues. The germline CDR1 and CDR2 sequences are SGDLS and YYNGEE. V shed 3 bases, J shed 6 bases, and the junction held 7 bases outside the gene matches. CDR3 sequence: CASSAVAGGLNEQFF. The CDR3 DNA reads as TGTGCCAGCAGCGCGGTGGCGGGAGGGCTCAATGAGCAGTTCTTC.

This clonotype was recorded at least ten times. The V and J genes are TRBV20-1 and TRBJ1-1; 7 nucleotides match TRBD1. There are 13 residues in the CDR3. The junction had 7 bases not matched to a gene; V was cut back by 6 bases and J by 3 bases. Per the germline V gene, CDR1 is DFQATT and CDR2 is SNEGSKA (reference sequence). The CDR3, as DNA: TGCAGTGCCAAAGACAGGGTGGACACTGAAGCTTTCTTT. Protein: CSAKDRVDTEAFF.

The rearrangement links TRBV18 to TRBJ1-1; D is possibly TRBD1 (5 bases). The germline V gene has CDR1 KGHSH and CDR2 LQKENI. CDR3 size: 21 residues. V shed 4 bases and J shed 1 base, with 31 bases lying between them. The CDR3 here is CASSHGTSYERKSRGNTEAFF. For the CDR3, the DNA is TGTGCCAGCTCACATGGGACTTCGTACGAACGGAAGTCGAGGGGGAACACTGAAGCTTTCTTT. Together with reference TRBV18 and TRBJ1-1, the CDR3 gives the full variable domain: NAGVMQNPRHLVRRRGQEARLRCSPMKGHSHVYWYRQLPEEGLKFMVYLQKENIIDESGMPKERFSAEFPKEGPSILRIQQVVRGDSAAYFCASSHGTSYERKSRGNTEAFFGQGTRLTVV.

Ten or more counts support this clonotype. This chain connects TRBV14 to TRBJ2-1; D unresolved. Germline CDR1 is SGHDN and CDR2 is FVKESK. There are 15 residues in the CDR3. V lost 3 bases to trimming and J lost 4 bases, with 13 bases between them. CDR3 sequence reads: CASSHGARAYNEQFF. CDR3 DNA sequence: TGTGCCAGCAGCCATGGCGCACGGGCTTACAATGAGCAGTTCTTC.